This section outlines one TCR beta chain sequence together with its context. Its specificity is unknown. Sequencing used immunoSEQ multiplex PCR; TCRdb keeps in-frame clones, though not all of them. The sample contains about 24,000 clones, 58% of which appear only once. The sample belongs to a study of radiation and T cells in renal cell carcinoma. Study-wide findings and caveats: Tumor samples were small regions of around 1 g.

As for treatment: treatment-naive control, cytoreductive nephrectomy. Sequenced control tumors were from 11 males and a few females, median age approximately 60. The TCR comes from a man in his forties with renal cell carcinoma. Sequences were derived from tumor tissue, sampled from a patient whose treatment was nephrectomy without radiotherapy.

The chain's CDR3 is CASSVSGQGNEKLFF. The CDR3 nucleotides are TGTGCCAGCAGCGTCTCAGGGCAAGGTAATGAAAAACTGTTTTTT. This sequence joins TRBV9 and TRBJ1-4; maybe TRBD1 (5 bases). V lost 2 bases to trimming and J lost 4 bases, with 12 bases between them. Germline CDR1 SGDLS, CDR2 YYNGEE. The length of the CDR3 is 15 residues.